This T cell receptor (beta chain) is from a study of technical replicates of blood from a handful of donors. The data were produced by immunoSEQ multiplex PCR, yet TCRdb's version contains in-frame clones alone and is incomplete. The sample includes approximately 97,000 clones, roughly 95% seen only once; the top ten take roughly 0.3%. V lost 2 bases, J lost 1 base, and 6 bases stayed unmatched. The CDR3 is 18 residues long. CDR1 and CDR2 (germline): SNHLY, FYNNEI. Material for sequencing was T cells isolated from PBMCs. The chain joins TRBV2 to TRBJ2-3; 13 bases align to TRBD2. The clonotype was recovered from a human donor in good health. DNA for the CDR3: TGTGCCAGCAGTGAAAGAGGGACTAGCGGGATAGGCACAGATACGCAGTATTTT. Its translation: CASSERGTSGIGTDTQYF.